The sequence of this T cell receptor (beta chain) was determined in a study of PD-1 blockade in classical Hodgkin lymphoma. TCRdb's table, derived via immunoSEQ multiplex PCR, lists solely in-frame clones and lacks some. In the table there are more than 90,000 clones, 81% of which are singletons. The CDR3 totals 15 residues. The germline CDR1 and CDR2 sequences are SGHNT and YYREEE (reference sequence). The trim removed 3 bases at V and 7 bases at J, leaving 9 bases unmatched. Relapse after autologous stem cell transplantation occurred in every patient, and brentuximab vedotin exposure varied. Complete response, partial response or progressive disease constituted the best responses recorded. About this clone: What it binds is not known.

Study-level results: Possibly reflecting disease activity or prior therapy, repertoire differences have causes that remain undefined.

The TCR originated in a human donor with classical Hodgkin lymphoma. V gene TRBV5-4 combines with J gene TRBJ2-1; 8 bases align to TRBD2. The material sequenced was peripheral blood mononuclear cells (PBMCs), taken before the second cycle of nivolumab. The CDR3 reads CASSWGAGGENEQFF. DNA of the CDR3: TGTGCCAGCAGCTGGGGGGCGGGAGGAGAAAATGAGCAGTTCTTC.